The 8 T cell receptor beta chains listed next were all sequenced from one sample in a study of CD8 T cells in Susac syndrome. Random hexamers served to reverse transcribe roughly 0.5 to 1 ug RNA. TCRdb reprocessed the immunoSEQ multiplex PCR reads via MiXCR and lists one record per CDR3 protein. The profile shows around 130,000 distinct CDR3 sequences, over 75% of them singletons. Sequenced input: CD8+ T cells from PBMCs. Source of these receptors: a human donor with multiple sclerosis.

The table lists this clonotype with a few counts. This chain joins TRBV7-2 and TRBJ2-5; 7 bases agree with TRBD1. The length of the CDR3 is 15 residues. V shed 6 bases and J 2 bases; nucleotides not matched to a gene: 9. The germline CDR1 and CDR2 sequences are SGHTA and FQGNSA. CDR3 bases: TGTGCCAGCAGTGACACCGGGACAGCTCAAGAGACCCAGTACTTC. It translates to CASSDTGTAQETQYF.

V is TRBV29-1 and J is TRBJ1-2; D is perhaps TRBD1 (5 bases). Trimming took off 6 bases at V and 8 bases at J, with 7 bases between the two ends. The CDR3 runs 9 residues. Germline V lookup: CDR1 SQVTM, CDR2 ANQGSEA. The CDR3 sequence: CSVGDGYTF. The CDR3 coding sequence is TGCAGCGTAGGGGACGGCTACACCTTC.

Details on this clonotype: One junction end does not reproduce the germline sequence, and a read error may be involved. The chain has TRBV4-1 and TRBJ2-1; D remains unclear. The germline CDR1 and CDR2 sequences are MGHRA and YSYEKL. The CDR3 is 11 residues long. CDR3 bases: TGCGCCAGCAACCAACTGAGTGAGCAGTTCTTC. Translated, it gives CASNQLSEQFF.

V and J are TRBV4-3 and TRBJ2-2; 8 bases align to TRBD1. Trimming at V came to 4 bases and at J to 7 bases, leaving 5 bases not matched to a gene. There are 14 residues in the CDR3. Germline V CDR1 and CDR2: LGHNA, YSLEER. CDR3 loop: CASSPGQGGGELFF. CDR3 nucleotide sequence: TGCGCCAGCAGCCCCGGACAGGGAGGCGGGGAGCTGTTTTTT.

This chain joins TRBV7-9 and TRBJ1-1; tentative D call: TRBD1 (6 bases). CDR1 and CDR2 from the germline V gene are SEHNR and FQNEAQ (reference sequence). This CDR3 has 17 amino acids. The V end was cut by 4 bases, the J end by 0 bases, with 18 bases between. CDR3 residues: CASSSNIQGRMNTEAFF. CDR3 nucleotide sequence: TGTGCCAGCAGCTCCAATATACAGGGAAGAATGAACACTGAAGCTTTCTTT.

V and J are TRBV12-3 or TRBV12-4 and TRBJ2-2; the match to TRBD1 covers 7 bases. The CDR3 has 15 residues. Trimming removed 7 bases from V and 6 bases from J; junction bases left unmatched: 11. CDR3 sequence (DNA): TGTGCCAGCACCCTTGCGACAGGGCCTGCCGGGGAGCTGTTTTTT. Translation: CASTLATGPAGELFF.

This chain uses TRBV6-2 or TRBV6-3 with TRBJ2-7; D not certain. The V end was cut by 0 bases, the J end by 2 bases, with 11 bases between. From germline, CDR1 is MNHEY and CDR2 SVGEGT. There are 15 residues in the CDR3. The DNA for the CDR3 is TGTGCCAGCAGTTACTCGAGTTGGGGAACCTACGAGCAGTACGTC. Amino acids: CASSYSSWGTYEQYV.

This chain uses TRBV28 with TRBJ1-5; D is perhaps TRBD1 (5 bases). CDR3 length equals 13 residues. The ends were cut back, 10 bases at V and 7 bases at J, with 17 bases in the middle. Per germline, CDR1 MDHEN and CDR2 SYDVKM. CDR3 amino acids: CATEEGLGQPQHF. As DNA, the CDR3 is TGTGCCACCGAGGAGGGACTTGGGCAGCCCCAGCATTTT.